This TCR beta chain was retrieved from a study of blood T cell repertoires in COVID-19. Libraries were prepared by immunoSEQ multiplex PCR; TCRdb keeps only in-frame clonotypes and omits some of them. The data contain roughly 300,000 clones, nearly 90% of them singletons. The CDR3 has 14 amino acids. Germline assignment: CDR1 MNHEY and CDR2 SMNVEV (reference sequence). With V trimmed by 4 bases and J by 4 bases, 5 bases remained unmatched. Sequencing was performed on peripheral blood. The sequence was collected from a woman younger than 45 with COVID-19, enrolled during active disease. This sequence joins TRBV27 and TRBJ2-3, with TRBD1 matching over 7 bases. CDR3 in amino acids: CASSYRTGSDTQYF. The CDR3 nucleotides read TGTGCCAGCAGTTACCGGACAGGTTCAGATACGCAGTATTTT.